The rows below give T cell receptor beta chains drawn from one sample of a study of CXCR4 blockade with PD-1 therapy in pancreatic cancer. Profiled with immunoSEQ multiplex PCR; TCRdb holds only in-frame clones, not every one. This table has over 8,000 clones, about three fifths appearing once. Sequenced: tumor tissue. Every receptor here comes from a human donor with pancreatic ductal adenocarcinoma. Each CDR3 is given with its conserved first and last residue. D genes are given only for firm matches. Not every row has a clone size; where given, it reads once, few, many or a size class.

D	V	J	size	CDR3	DNA
-	TRBV19	TRBJ1-1	-	CASSITARLYTEAFF	TGTGCCAGTAGTATCACGGCCCGTTTGTACACTGAAGCTTTCTTT
-	TRBV9	TRBJ2-2	-	CASSVTNTGELFF	TGTGCCAGCAGCGTAACGAACACCGGGGAGCTGTTTTTT
TRBD2	TRBV2	TRBJ2-4	-	CASSLLAGATKNIQYF	TGTGCCAGCAGCCTACTAGCGGGGGCGACCAAAAACATTCAGTACTTC
-	TRBV30	TRBJ2-7	-	CASTGTGSPYEQYF	TGTGCCTCCACCGGAACAGGGTCCCCCTACGAGCAGTACTTC
-	TRBV18	TRBJ2-7	once	CASSPGRGAGYEQYF	TGTGCCAGCTCACCAGGCCGGGGGGCAGGCTACGAGCAGTACTTC
-	TRBV12-5	TRBJ1-2	-	CASGLVPGNYGYTF	TGTGCTAGTGGTTTGGTACCTGGAAACTATGGCTACACCTTC
-	TRBV23-1	TRBJ2-6	-	CASSQDFVAGANVLTF	TGCGCCAGCAGCCAAGACTTCGTAGCCGGGGCCAACGTCCTGACTTTC
-	TRBV19	TRBJ1-5	-	CASSISAAYSNQPQHF	TGTGCCAGTAGTATCTCTGCGGCCTATAGCAATCAGCCCCAGCATTTT
-	TRBV15	TRBJ2-1	-	CATSRFLQGYEQFF	TGTGCCACCAGCAGATTCCTTCAGGGGTATGAGCAGTTCTTC
TRBD1	TRBV15	TRBJ2-7	-	CATSHRGQGYEQYF	TGTGCCACCAGCCACAGGGGGCAAGGGTACGAGCAGTACTTC